Below, 22 T cell receptor beta chains from the same sample are listed, as sequenced in a study of cytomegalovirus exposure and HLA in healthy donors. Measured with immunoSEQ multiplex PCR; TCRdb has only the in-frame clones, and not every one. Of fewer than 200,000 clones detected, over 85% appear once; the ten largest clones hold about a tenth. Sequenced: PBMCs. Every receptor here comes from a woman younger than 30 in good health and CMV-seropositive.

This chain connects TRBV28 to TRBJ2-7, with 10 positions matching TRBD1. This CDR3 contains 15 residues. CDR1 MDHEN and CDR2 SYDVKM come from the germline V gene. The trim removed 2 bases at V and 7 bases at J, leaving 8 bases unmatched. CDR3 residues: CASSLAPGQGEEQYF. In DNA, the CDR3 is TGTGCCAGCAGTTTAGCCCCAGGACAGGGGGAGGAGCAGTACTTC.

The sample holds one count of this clone. The V gene is TRBV29-1, the J gene TRBJ2-1; D is possibly TRBD2 (6 bases). The CDR3 runs 14 residues. V lost 4 bases to trimming and J lost 8 bases, with 18 bases between them. In germline, CDR1 is SQVTM, CDR2 ANQGSEA. The CDR3 DNA reads TGCAGCGTTGGGGGACTGACTCTTTGGGATGAGCAGTTCTTC. Its translation: CSVGGLTLWDEQFF.

V gene TRBV9 combines with J gene TRBJ2-5; perhaps TRBD1 as D (6 bases). The CDR3 is 14 residues long. Trimming pared 1 base from V and 4 bases from J, leaving 11 bases between. The germline CDR1 and CDR2 sequences are SGDLS and YYNGEE. Here the CDR3 DNA reads TGTGCCAGCAGCGTACAAGGCAGGGGAGAGACCCAGTACTTC. Its translation is CASSVQGRGETQYF.

This rearrangement joins TRBV7-8 to TRBJ2-2; D may be TRBD1 (6 bases). Germline V gives CDR1 SGHVS, CDR2 FQNEAQ. Trimming stripped 2 bases from V and 4 bases from J, with 11 bases between. CDR3 length: 15 residues. CDR3 protein: CASSLTGWGTGELFF. The DNA for the CDR3 is TGTGCCAGCAGCTTAACAGGGTGGGGCACCGGGGAGCTGTTTTTT.

J is TRBJ2-7 and V is TRBV19, with TRBD1 matching over 11 bases. The length of the CDR3 is 16 residues. V trimming: 2 bases; J trimming: 2 bases; junction bases outside the gene matches: 5. Germline lookup yields CDR1 LNHDA and CDR2 SQIVND (reference sequence). The CDR3 region is CASSIPGQGATYEQYF. CDR3 nucleotides: TGTGCCAGTAGTATACCCGGACAGGGGGCCACCTACGAGCAGTACTTC. Complete variable domain (other parts from reference TRBV19 and TRBJ2-7): DGGITQSPKYLFRKEGQNVTLSCEQNLNHDAMYWYRQDPGQGLRLIYYSQIVNDFQKGDIAEGYSVSREKKESFPLTVTSAQKNPTAFYLCASSIPGQGATYEQYFGPGTRLTVT.

The J gene is TRBJ2-3, the V gene TRBV12-5, with 7 bases fitting TRBD1. CDR1 and CDR2 from the germline V gene are LGHNT and FRNRAP. Germline trimming cut 5 bases from V and 2 bases from J; bases unmatched to any gene: 13. There are 17 residues in the CDR3. The CDR3 nucleotides read TGTGCTAGTGGTCTATCGAACCGGGACAGACCCACAGATACGCAGTATTTT. This codes for CASGLSNRDRPTDTQYF. Based on the CDR3 plus reference TRBV12-5 and TRBJ2-3, the full variable domain is DARVTQTPRHKVTEMGQEVTMRCQPILGHNTVFWYRQTMMQGLELLAYFRNRAPLDDSGMPKDRFSAEMPDATLATLKIQPSEPRDSAVYFCASGLSNRDRPTDTQYFGPGTRLTVL.

This clone was seen a few times. The chain couples TRBV2 to TRBJ2-5; 8 bases fit TRBD1. V shed 7 bases and J 5 bases; nucleotides not matched to a gene: 3. Germline V gives CDR1 SNHLY, CDR2 FYNNEI. This CDR3 region has 12 residues. This chain's CDR3 is CASTWTGETQYF. The CDR3, as DNA: TGTGCCAGCACCTGGACAGGGGAGACCCAGTACTTC.

This chain joins TRBV7-9 and TRBJ2-6, with TRBD2 as a possible D gene (6 bases). V lost 1 base to trimming and J lost 2 bases, with 9 bases between them. The CDR3 sequence is 16 residues long. CDR1 and CDR2 from the germline V gene are SEHNR and FQNEAQ (reference sequence). CDR3 protein: CASSLGAGTGANVLTF. The CDR3 nucleotides read TGTGCCAGCAGCTTAGGCGCGGGGACTGGGGCCAACGTCCTGACTTTC.

The chain has TRBV4-2 and TRBJ2-7, with TRBD2 matching over 9 bases. CDR3 size: 16 residues. Unmatched junction bases numbered 6, after V lost 1 base and J lost 2 bases. Germline CDR1 LGHNA, CDR2 YNFKEQ. CDR3 in amino acids: CASSQGSGSQPYEQYF. DNA for the CDR3: TGTGCCAGCAGCCAAGGTAGCGGGAGCCAACCCTACGAGCAGTACTTC.

In its sample, this clone was seen once. This chain connects TRBV19 to TRBJ2-4; 8 bases map to TRBD2. This CDR3 comprises 14 residues. The V segment lost 2 bases and the J segment 6 bases; nucleotides outside the gene matches: 3. Germline V gene sequence: CDR1 LNHDA, CDR2 SQIVND (reference sequence). The CDR3 loop reads CASSIYSGINIQYF. The DNA of the CDR3 is TGTGCCAGTAGTATATATAGCGGGATAAACATTCAGTACTTC.

The V and J genes are TRBV18 and TRBJ1-2; TRBD1 matches at 7 bases. V gave up 1 base and J gave up 3 bases; unmatched junction bases: 5. The germline CDR1 and CDR2 sequences are KGHSH and LQKENI. The CDR3 has 15 residues. The CDR3 sequence: CASSPQWQGDYGYTF. The CDR3 DNA is TGTGCCAGCTCACCACAATGGCAGGGGGACTATGGCTACACCTTC.

The chain couples TRBV6-5 to TRBJ1-5; D is perhaps TRBD1 (6 bases). There are 13 residues in the CDR3. Trimming removed 4 bases at V and 6 bases at J, with 10 bases between. Germline V gives CDR1 MNHEY, CDR2 SVGAGI. CDR3 amino acids: CASSLDRSQPQHF. DNA for the CDR3: TGTGCCAGCAGTTTAGACAGGAGTCAGCCCCAGCATTTT.

V usage is TRBV4-1 and J usage is TRBJ1-1, with 12 bases identical to TRBD1. Germline values: CDR1 MGHRA, CDR2 YSYEKL. CDR3 size: 17 residues. V lost 4 bases, J lost 4 bases, and 10 bases stayed unmatched. The DNA of the CDR3 is TGCGCCAGCAGCCGGGGACAGGGGGCAGTCGGGTTCACTGAAGCTTTCTTT. Protein product: CASSRGQGAVGFTEAFF.

The table lists this clone with a count of one. The rearrangement links TRBV27 to TRBJ2-1, with 8 nucleotides matching TRBD2. This CDR3 spans 15 amino acids. Trimming removed 0 bases from V and 6 bases from J; junction bases left unmatched: 4. Germline CDR1 MNHEY, CDR2 SMNVEV (reference sequence). CDR3 DNA sequence: TGTGCCAGCAGTTTATCGCCGACTAGCGTCAATGAGCAGTTCTTC. Translation: CASSLSPTSVNEQFF.

V gene TRBV5-4 combines with J gene TRBJ2-7; 7 nucleotides match TRBD2. Unmatched junction bases numbered 5, after V lost 2 bases and J lost 0 bases. Per germline, CDR1 SGHNT and CDR2 YYREEE (reference sequence). There are 15 residues in the CDR3. The CDR3 region is CASSLTSASSYEQYF. CDR3 bases: TGTGCCAGCAGCTTAACTAGCGCGAGCTCCTACGAGCAGTACTTC.

The rearrangement uses TRBV28 and TRBJ2-1; the match to TRBD2 covers 10 bases. The germline V gene encodes CDR1 MDHEN and CDR2 SYDVKM. V shed 6 bases, J shed 7 bases, and the junction held 9 bases outside the gene matches. CDR3 length: 15 residues. DNA for the CDR3: TGTGCCAGCAGCCCCCTAGCGGGAGATGCGAATGAGCAGTTCTTC. Protein product: CASSPLAGDANEQFF.

The gene calls are TRBV5-1 and TRBJ2-2, with TRBD2 matching over 8 bases. The V segment lost 0 bases and the J segment 7 bases; nucleotides outside the gene matches: 5. Germline assignment: CDR1 SGHRS and CDR2 YFSETQ. The CDR3 sequence is 15 residues long. The CDR3 DNA reads as TGCGCCAGCAGCTTGGAATCGGGAGGGAGCGGGGAGCTGTTTTTT. It is translated as CASSLESGGSGELFF.

This clone was picked up a small number of times. J is TRBJ1-1 and V is TRBV11-2, with TRBD1 identical over 10 bases. CDR1 is SGHAT and CDR2 is FQNNGV in the germline V gene. Trimming removed 3 bases from V and 9 bases from J; junction bases left unmatched: 7. The CDR3 sequence is 14 residues long. The CDR3 region has the DNA TGTGCCAGCAGCTTTCAACGACAGGGGGCGAAAGCTTTCTTT. Translated: CASSFQRQGAKAFF. Variable domain in full (rest from reference TRBV11-2 and TRBJ1-1): EAGVAQSPRYKIIEKRQSVAFWCNPISGHATLYWYQQILGQGPKLLIQFQNNGVVDDSQLPKDRFSAERLKGVDSTLKIQPAKLEDSAVYLCASSFQRQGAKAFFGQGTRLTVV.

The V and J genes are TRBV12-5 and TRBJ2-1, with D possibly matching TRBD2 (6 bases). CDR3 length equals 15 residues. Trimming stripped 6 bases from V and 5 bases from J, with 17 bases between. Looked up from germline, CDR1 is LGHNT and CDR2 is FRNRAP. CDR3 in amino acids: CASGPGTPWDNEQFF. CDR3 bases: TGTGCTAGTGGCCCCGGGACTCCGTGGGACAATGAGCAGTTCTTC.

The genes are TRBV29-1 and TRBJ1-1; no definite D call. The CDR3 has 13 amino acids. Trimming took 6 bases from V and 0 from J, leaving 11 bases between them. Germline V gene sequence: CDR1 SQVTM, CDR2 ANQGSEA. The CDR3 loop reads CSVTGMMNTEAFF. In DNA form, the CDR3 reads TGCAGCGTCACGGGAATGATGAACACTGAAGCTTTCTTT.

V and J are TRBV2 and TRBJ2-1, with TRBD1 identical over 7 bases. The J segment lost 6 bases and the V segment lost 1 base, leaving 6 bases of the junction unmatched. Germline V gene sequence: CDR1 SNHLY, CDR2 FYNNEI. The CDR3 covers 15 residues. The CDR3 bases are TGTGCCAGCAGTGAAGAGGGGGCCACATTCAATGAGCAGTTCTTC. This translates into CASSEEGATFNEQFF.

The CDR3 region is CASSFYTGTGSSDEQYF. Written as DNA, the CDR3 is TGCGCCAGCAGCTTCTATACCGGGACAGGGAGTAGCGACGAGCAGTACTTC. V gene TRBV5-1 combines with J gene TRBJ2-7; 9 bases match TRBD1. The CDR3 runs 17 residues. Germline assignment: CDR1 SGHRS and CDR2 YFSETQ. The V gene end was trimmed by 2 bases and the J gene end by 5 bases; junction bases not matched to a gene: 14. The variable domain in full, completed from reference TRBV5-1 and TRBJ2-7, reads KAGVTQTPRYLIKTRGQQVTLSCSPISGHRSVSWYQQTPGQGLQFLFEYFSETQRNKGNFPGRFSGRQFSNSRSEMNVSTLELGDSALYLCASSFYTGTGSSDEQYFGPGTRLTVT.